This TCR beta chain was identified in a study of control samples from healthy donors and cancer patients. Clones were read by immunoSEQ multiplex PCR, and TCRdb kept only the in-frame ones, dropping some. The table has roughly 73,000 clones, roughly 92% seen once. V lost 7 bases, J lost 3 bases, and 12 bases stayed unmatched. CDR3 size: 15 residues. Germline values: CDR1 MNHEY, CDR2 SVGAGI. Sequenced sample: blood. This TCR came from a woman aged 55-69 years in good health. The rearrangement uses TRBV6-5 and TRBJ2-7; 7 positions agree with TRBD1. The CDR3 loop is CASKAGPGGFYEQYF. The CDR3 nucleotides read TGTGCCAGCAAGGCGGGCCCAGGGGGTTTCTACGAGCAGTACTTC.